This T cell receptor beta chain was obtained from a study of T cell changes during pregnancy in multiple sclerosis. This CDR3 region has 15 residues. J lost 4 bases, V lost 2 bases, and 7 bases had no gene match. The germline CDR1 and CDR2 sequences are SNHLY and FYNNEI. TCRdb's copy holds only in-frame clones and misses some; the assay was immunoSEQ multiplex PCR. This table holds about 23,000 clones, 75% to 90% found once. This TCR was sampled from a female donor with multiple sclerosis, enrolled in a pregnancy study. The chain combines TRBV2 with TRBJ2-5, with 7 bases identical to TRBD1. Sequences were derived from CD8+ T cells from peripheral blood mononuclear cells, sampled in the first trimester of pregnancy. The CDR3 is CASSERAGGAETQYF. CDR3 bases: TGTGCCAGCAGTGAAAGGGCAGGGGGTGCAGAGACCCAGTACTTC.